These 26 T cell receptor beta chains were sequenced from one sample in a study of blood T cell repertoires in COVID-19. Some clones are missing from TCRdb's copy, which holds only in-frame ones; the method was immunoSEQ multiplex PCR. Here the sample spans about 180,000 clones, 70% to 90% being singletons. The sample comprised peripheral blood. The receptors shown here come from a woman under 40 with active or convalescent COVID-19.

This chain uses TRBV5-4 with TRBJ1-1; TRBD1 is a possible D gene (5 bases). This CDR3 contains 12 residues. From germline, CDR1 is SGHNT and CDR2 YYREEE (reference sequence). The ends were cut back, 4 bases at V and 4 bases at J, with 8 bases in the middle. In DNA form, the CDR3 reads TGTGCCAGCAGCCCGGGGGGCACTGAAGCTTTCTTT. Amino acid sequence: CASSPGGTEAFF.

The chain joins TRBV28 to TRBJ2-5; D call uncertain. The CDR3 is 15 amino acids. V shed 4 bases and J shed 1 base, with 13 bases lying between them. The germline gives CDR1 MDHEN, CDR2 SYDVKM. CDR3 in DNA: TGTGCCAGCAGTTACCTCTCGGGTTTCCAAGAGACCCAGTACTTC. Translating it yields CASSYLSGFQETQYF.

The J gene is TRBJ1-5, the V gene TRBV27; a possible D gene is TRBD1 (6 bases). Germline V gene data show CDR1 as MNHEY and CDR2 as SMNVEV (reference sequence). This CDR3 contains 14 residues. V was clipped by 6 bases and J by 5 bases, with 14 bases between them. CDR3 sequence reads: CASRGAYRDQPQHF. CDR3 bases: TGTGCCAGCAGGGGGGCCTACAGGGATCAGCCCCAGCATTTT.

This chain's CDR3 is CASSYDAGSSDTQYF. The CDR3 coding sequence is TGTGCCAGCAGTTACGATGCGGGAAGCTCAGATACGCAGTATTTT. The rearrangement uses TRBV6-6 and TRBJ2-3; perhaps TRBD2 as D (6 bases). Germline CDR1 and CDR2: MNHNY and SVGAGI (reference sequence). Between the trimmed V and J ends, which lost 2 bases and 4 bases, there was a span of 13 bases. This CDR3 region has 15 residues.

The chain links TRBV6-8 to TRBJ2-1; 9 bases match TRBD1. The CDR3 extends over 16 amino acids. The germline V gene encodes CDR1 MNHGY and CDR2 SAAAGT. The V gene end was trimmed by 4 bases and the J gene end by 1 base; junction bases not matched to a gene: 5. CDR3 coding DNA: TGTGCCAGCAGTTCGGGGGACAGGGATTCCTACAATGAGCAGTTCTTC. Amino acid sequence: CASSSGDRDSYNEQFF.

This clone came up a few times. This chain connects TRBV5-5 to TRBJ1-4; 8 bases align to TRBD1. This CDR3 is 17 amino acids long. Germline V gene data show CDR1 as SGHKS and CDR2 as YYEKEE (reference sequence). Unmatched junction bases numbered 12, after V lost 3 bases and J lost 5 bases. The CDR3 sequence is CASSSIPRDRTNEKLFF. The CDR3 nucleotides read TGTGCCAGCAGCTCTATCCCCCGGGACAGGACAAATGAAAAACTGTTTTTT.

The rearrangement links TRBV30 to TRBJ1-1; 7 positions match TRBD1. V was pared by 0 bases and J by 1 base, with 5 bases of the junction left unmatched. Per germline, CDR1 GTSNPN and CDR2 SVGIG (reference sequence). The CDR3 totals 15 residues. The CDR3 here is CAWSVERTGNTEAFF. As DNA, the CDR3 is TGTGCCTGGAGTGTTGAAAGGACAGGGAACACTGAAGCTTTCTTT.

The rearrangement uses TRBV11-3 and TRBJ2-7, with 14 bases aligning to TRBD2. V lost 3 bases to trimming and J lost 2 bases; unmatched junction nucleotides: 6. This CDR3 has 17 amino acids. Germline CDR1 is SGHNT and CDR2 is YENEEA. Written as DNA, the CDR3 is TGTGCCAGCAGCTTCCCCAAGACTAGCGGGGGGGCCTACGAGCAGTACTTC. This codes for CASSFPKTSGGAYEQYF.

The chain uses TRBV28 and TRBJ1-1; 7 nucleotides match TRBD1. J lost 11 bases, V lost 3 bases, and 18 bases had no gene match. Germline V gene data show CDR1 as MDHEN and CDR2 as SYDVKM. CDR3 length: 16 residues. The DNA for the CDR3 is TGTGCCAGCAGTTTCCCCCCCTCTGACAGGGTGGATTGGGCTTTCTTT. It translates to CASSFPPSDRVDWAFF. Using reference TRBV28 and TRBJ1-1 for the parts outside the CDR3, the full variable domain is DVKVTQSSRYLVKRTGEKVFLECVQDMDHENMFWYRQDPGLGLRLIYFSYDVKMKEKGDIPEGYSVSREKKERFSLILESASTNQTSMYLCASSFPPSDRVDWAFFGQGTRLTVV.

The genes are TRBV6-5 and TRBJ1-5; 8 bases map to TRBD1. CDR1 MNHEY and CDR2 SVGAGI come from the germline V gene. This CDR3 has 14 amino acids. Losses at the gene ends were 4 bases for V and 5 bases for J; bases not matched to a gene: 4. This CDR3 is CASSSRTGHQPQHF. The CDR3 DNA sequence: TGTGCCAGCAGTTCCCGGACAGGGCATCAGCCCCAGCATTTT.

The V gene is TRBV10-3, the J gene TRBJ1-3; D may be TRBD1 (5 bases). CDR1 is ENHRY, CDR2 SYGVKD, per germline. V gave up 6 bases and J gave up 0 bases, with 12 bases separating them. CDR3 length: 15 amino acids. CDR3 in amino acids: CAISTAGISGNTIYF. The CDR3 region has the DNA TGTGCCATCAGCACGGCAGGGATCTCTGGAAACACCATATATTTT.

The rearrangement joins TRBV18 to TRBJ1-4; perhaps TRBD1 as D (5 bases). The length of the CDR3 is 14 residues. Looked up from germline, CDR1 is KGHSH and CDR2 is LQKENI. V lost 1 base to trimming and J lost 7 bases, with 10 bases between them. CDR3 amino acids: CASSPQEGREKLFF. The CDR3, as DNA: TGTGCCAGCTCACCACAGGAGGGGCGTGAAAAACTGTTTTTT.

This rearrangement joins TRBV15 to TRBJ1-4, with 10 bases lining up with TRBD1. Trimming took 1 base from V and 5 from J; bases not matched to a gene: 4. The CDR3 consists of 16 residues. Germline assignment: CDR1 LNHNV and CDR2 YYDKDF (reference sequence). CDR3 DNA sequence: TGTGCCACCAGCAGAGTTCCGGGACAGGGGAATGAAAAACTGTTTTTT. This codes for CATSRVPGQGNEKLFF.

J is TRBJ1-5 and V is TRBV6-5; D remains unclear. V dropped 7 bases and J dropped 0 bases, with 13 bases sitting between them. The CDR3 contains 15 residues. Germline CDR1 reads MNHEY; CDR2 reads SVGAGI. The DNA of the CDR3 is TGTGCCAGCACCCCTAGGCGAGCTAGCAATCAGCCCCAGCATTTT. This translates into CASTPRRASNQPQHF.

V gene TRBV28 combines with J gene TRBJ2-2; 10 bases fit TRBD2. J was trimmed by 3 bases and V by 2 bases; bases with no gene match: 9. The CDR3 runs 18 residues. Germline CDR1 MDHEN, CDR2 SYDVKM. The CDR3 here is CASSLLLAGDGDTGELFF. DNA of the CDR3: TGTGCCAGCAGTTTACTTCTAGCGGGAGACGGTGACACCGGGGAGCTGTTTTTT.

The table lists this clone with a few counts. The rearrangement links TRBV19 to TRBJ2-3; 12 bases match TRBD2. In germline, CDR1 is LNHDA, CDR2 SQIVND (reference sequence). The CDR3 consists of 14 residues. Unmatched junction bases numbered 6, after V lost 9 bases and J lost 5 bases. CDR3 sequence reads: CASRLAGARDTQYF. CDR3 in DNA: TGTGCCAGCCGACTAGCGGGGGCTCGAGATACGCAGTATTTT.

The chain employs TRBV5-5 and TRBJ2-1; 8 positions agree with TRBD1. The CDR3 runs 15 residues. Unmatched junction bases numbered 8, after V lost 5 bases and J lost 4 bases. Germline V gene data show CDR1 as SGHKS and CDR2 as YYEKEE (reference sequence). For the CDR3, the DNA is TGTGCCAGCAGTTCCGGGACAGGCTTATACAATGAGCAGTTCTTC. It codes for CASSSGTGLYNEQFF.

For this clone: Other DNA sequences from this sample encode an identical CDR3 as well. The chain has TRBV27 and TRBJ1-5; D unresolved. Germline CDR1 is MNHEY and CDR2 is SMNVEV (reference sequence). This CDR3 is built from 13 residues. Between the trimmed V and J ends, which lost 2 bases and 5 bases, there was a span of 7 bases. The CDR3 region is CASSLRQDQPQHF. The CDR3 nucleotides are TGTGCCAGCAGTTTAAGGCAGGATCAGCCCCAGCATTTT.

The chain carries TRBV3-1 (or the pseudogene TRBV3-2) and TRBJ2-2; 10 nucleotides align to TRBD2. CDR1 and CDR2 from the germline V gene are LGHDT and YNNKEL (reference sequence). CDR3 length: 16 residues. V shed 3 bases, J shed 3 bases, and the junction held 4 bases outside the gene matches. The CDR3 reads CASSHGAGGHTGELFF. The DNA for the CDR3 is TGTGCCAGCAGCCACGGAGCGGGGGGGCACACCGGGGAGCTGTTTTTT.

This clone turned up a few times. The CDR3 loop is CASSQGGDIGYTF. In nucleotides, the CDR3 is TGTGCCAGCAGCCAAGGGGGGGATATTGGCTACACCTTC. This chain links TRBV3-1 (or the pseudogene TRBV3-2) with TRBJ1-2, with D maybe TRBD1 (5 bases). The CDR3 runs 13 residues. Per germline, CDR1 LGHDT and CDR2 YNNKEL (reference sequence). V lost 1 base to trimming and J lost 7 bases, with 10 bases between them.

The chain is built from TRBV27 and TRBJ1-5; D might be TRBD1 (6 bases). CDR1 MNHEY and CDR2 SMNVEV come from the germline V gene (reference sequence). The CDR3 extends over 13 amino acids. V shed 6 bases and J shed 8 bases, with 14 bases lying between them. CDR3 residues: CASSRDTSEPQHF. CDR3 sequence (DNA): TGTGCCAGCAGCCGGGACACGTCGGAGCCCCAGCATTTT.

As regards this clone: The junction differs from germline at one of its ends, possibly a read error. The V and J genes are TRBV5-1 and TRBJ1-1; D unclear. This CDR3 contains 14 residues. Germline V CDR1 and CDR2: SGHRS, YFSETQ. CDR3 sequence reads: CANSLNGKNTEAFF. The CDR3 DNA is TGCGCCAACAGCTTGAACGGGAAGAACACTGAAGCTTTCTTT.

As DNA, the CDR3 is TGTGCCAGCAGCTTGGGACAGGAGAGTTCACCCCTCCACTTT. This codes for CASSLGQESSPLHF. The chain is built from TRBV11-3 and TRBJ1-6, with 8 bases identical to TRBD1. Germline V gene sequence: CDR1 SGHNT, CDR2 YENEEA. Germline trimming cut 3 bases from V and 9 bases from J; bases unmatched to any gene: 4. The CDR3 runs 14 residues.

The chain couples TRBV10-1 to TRBJ2-1, with 14 bases matching TRBD2. The length of the CDR3 is 18 residues. Germline trimming cut 9 bases from V and 0 bases from J; bases unmatched to any gene: 10. Germline CDR1 and CDR2: WNHNN and SYGVQD (reference sequence). Here the CDR3 DNA reads TGCGCCAGTACGGGGACTAGCGGGAGCCATACCTCCTACAATGAGCAGTTCTTC. This encodes CASTGTSGSHTSYNEQFF.

The chain has TRBV4-2 and TRBJ1-3; D unresolved. V was pared by 1 base and J by 0 bases, with 7 bases between. Germline-derived CDR1 and CDR2 are LGHNA and YNFKEQ. CDR3 size: 15 residues. CDR3 loop: CASSQGRNSGNTIYF. The CDR3 nucleotides are TGTGCCAGCAGCCAAGGCAGAAACTCTGGAAACACCATATATTTT.

The chain employs TRBV19 and TRBJ1-1; a possible D gene is TRBD1 (5 bases). V lost 6 bases and J lost 0, with 14 bases in between. CDR1 LNHDA and CDR2 SQIVND come from the germline V gene (reference sequence). This CDR3 has 15 amino acids. The CDR3 protein is CASSPGNRMNTEAFF. The DNA of the CDR3 is TGTGCCAGTAGCCCAGGGAACCGAATGAACACTGAAGCTTTCTTT.